These T cell receptor beta chains were read from a single sample in a study of cytomegalovirus exposure and HLA in healthy donors. Clones were read by immunoSEQ multiplex PCR, and TCRdb kept only the in-frame ones, dropping some. The table lists approximately 140,000 clones, 80% of them singletons. Sequenced: PBMCs. The receptors derive from a woman in her 40s in good health and CMV-seronegative. The CDR3 runs from the conserved cysteine through the conserved F or W. Each record gives: CDR3 length, V gene, J gene, CDR3 protein.

14	TRBV6-1	TRBJ1-1	CASSRDRGRTEAFF
16	TRBV28	TRBJ2-7	CASSAYDRGLGYEQYF
14	TRBV7-2	TRBJ2-3	CASRRTSSADTQYF
13	TRBV6-1	TRBJ1-2	CASSAQVYYGYTF
15	TRBV15	TRBJ1-6	CATSRDGQSNSPLHF
14	TRBV29-1	TRBJ1-2	CSVEPQTGISGYTF
15	TRBV2	TRBJ2-7	CASQLAGGPSYEQYF
14	TRBV6-5	TRBJ1-2	CASGRGDGNYGYTF
14	TRBV18	TRBJ1-5	CASSPYPIDQPQHF
14	TRBV27	TRBJ2-7	CASSSRPTYYEQYF
15	TRBV25-1	TRBJ2-1	CASRPGQGTNNEQFF
13	TRBV10-3	TRBJ1-2	CAISVKQGDGYTF
14	TRBV28	TRBJ1-5	CASRETGNHQPQHF
14	TRBV7-3	TRBJ2-3	CASSQGEVTDTQYF
13	TRBV5-1	TRBJ1-3	CASSTAGGNTIYF
15	TRBV6-1	TRBJ1-2	CASSEWGSGVDGYTF
14	TRBV27	TRBJ1-2	CASSFSGTGSGYTF
12	TRBV7-2	TRBJ2-7	CASSLFSYEQYF
13	TRBV19	TRBJ1-1	CASIAGRGTEAFF
16	TRBV2	TRBJ2-2	CASYSSTSPDTGELFF
13	TRBV28	TRBJ1-2	CASSTAGYGGYTF
15	TRBV6-5	TRBJ1-5	CASSYGTNSNQPQHF
14	TRBV7-2	TRBJ2-1	CASSLERGRNEQFF
19	TRBV5-8	TRBJ2-3	CASTLWGLAGVRLTDTQYF
14	TRBV18	TRBJ1-1	CASSPVEKNTEAFF
16	TRBV4-1	TRBJ1-1	CASSQEGRGGNTEAFF
14	TRBV7-6	TRBJ2-7	CASSSRGSGDEQYF
16	TRBV7-2	TRBJ2-7	CASSRGLAGGPYEQYF
15	TRBV4-1	TRBJ2-2	CASSGTGQGTGELFF
14	TRBV6-5	TRBJ2-1	CASSYGQGANEQFF
15	TRBV7-8	TRBJ1-1	CASSVAQGYYTEAFF
13	TRBV4-3	TRBJ1-2	CASSQDAGDGYTF
14	TRBV13	TRBJ1-2	CASSRRDRLDGYTF
17	TRBV7-6	TRBJ2-7	CASRSSPSLAGGSEQYF
15	TRBV7-9	TRBJ2-7	CASSRGLAGGEEQYF
15	TRBV5-7	TRBJ2-7	CASSLAELSSYEQYF
15	TRBV6-1	TRBJ2-7	CASSEELAGAYEQYF
16	TRBV21-1	TRBJ2-7	CASSKARTGGPYEQYF
14	TRBV5-1	TRBJ1-2	CASSWGRTEGGYTF
15	TRBV4-3	TRBJ1-4	CASSQGTGASEKLFF
17	TRBV4-1	TRBJ2-1	CASSQDRRTGRGNEQFF